These 13 T cell receptor beta chains came from one sample sequenced in a study of glioma-infiltrating T cells after dendritic cell vaccination. The table came from immunoSEQ multiplex PCR; TCRdb's copy has only in-frame clones and leaves some out. Of tens of thousands of clones in the sample, 65% to 90% are singletons; the top ten hold about an eighth. The source was blood, collected before dendritic cell vaccination. These receptors originate from a human donor with glioblastoma.

The chain joins TRBV5-6 to TRBJ2-7, with 8 bases matching TRBD1. The CDR3 extends over 14 amino acids. After removal of 4 bases from V and 3 bases from J, the junction contained 6 bases not matched to a gene. Germline CDR1 and CDR2: SGHDT and YYEEEE. Here the CDR3 reads CASSGTGMFYEQYF. The CDR3 nucleotides read TGTGCCAGCAGCGGGACAGGAATGTTCTACGAGCAGTACTTC.

This chain joins TRBV15 and TRBJ2-7; the D gene is possibly TRBD1 (7 bases). V dropped 1 base and J dropped 2 bases, with 12 bases sitting between them. The CDR3 runs to 15 residues. CDR1 and CDR2 from the germline V gene are LNHNV and YYDKDF (reference sequence). As DNA, the CDR3 is TGTGCCACCAGCAGAGGGGCAGGGGGGACCTACGAGCAGTACTTC. It encodes CATSRGAGGTYEQYF.

A remark on this clone: The identical CDR3 is also encoded by other nucleotide sequences in the sample. DNA for the CDR3: TGTGCCAGCAGCTTGGTGGGAGGTGAGCAGTTCTTC. It is translated as CASSLVGGEQFF. This chain connects TRBV7-3 to TRBJ2-1; D might be TRBD2 (6 bases). Trimming cost V 3 bases and J 9 bases, with 9 bases left between them. The germline gives CDR1 SGHTA, CDR2 FQGTGA. The CDR3 has 12 amino acids. The full variable domain, rest sourced from reference TRBV7-3 and TRBJ2-1, is GAGVSQTPSNKVTEKGKYVELRCDPISGHTALYWYRQSLGQGPEFLIYFQGTGAADDSGLPNDRFFAVRPEGSVSTLKIQRTERGDSAVYLCASSLVGGEQFFGPGTRLTVL.

This clone has only a few counts. The gene calls are TRBV7-2 and TRBJ1-3, with D unresolved. V was pared by 5 bases and J by 1 base, with 12 bases between. This CDR3 has 15 amino acids. CDR1 is SGHTA, CDR2 FQGNSA, per germline. In DNA, the CDR3 is TGTGCCAGCAGCCCCCGTGGAGTTTCTGGAAACACCATATATTTT. This sequence encodes CASSPRGVSGNTIYF.

This clone was seen a few times. The chain recombines TRBV29-1 with TRBJ1-1; 8 bases line up with TRBD1. Germline V gene data show CDR1 as SQVTM and CDR2 as ANQGSEA. Germline trimming cut 6 bases from V and 6 bases from J; bases unmatched to any gene: 0. This CDR3 comprises 10 residues. CDR3 sequence (DNA): TGCAGCGTGACAGGGGCTGAAGCTTTCTTT. It is translated as CSVTGAEAFF. The variable domain in full, with the rest retrieved from reference TRBV29-1 and TRBJ1-1, is SAVISQKPSRDICQRGTSLTIQCQVDSQVTMMFWYRQQPGQSLTLIATANQGSEATYESGFVIDKFPISRPNLTFSTLTVSNMSPEDSSIYLCSVTGAEAFFGQGTRLTVV.

This sequence joins TRBV19 and TRBJ1-5; 8 bases fit TRBD1. Germline CDR1 reads LNHDA; CDR2 reads SQIVND (reference sequence). The CDR3 is 14 residues long. V gave up 5 bases and J gave up 5 bases; unmatched junction bases: 5. CDR3 nucleotides: TGTGCCAGTAGTCGGACAGGGTGGGATCAGCCCCAGCATTTT. This gives the protein CASSRTGWDQPQHF.

This clone came up once. The V gene is TRBV4-3, the J gene TRBJ2-1, with TRBD1 matching over 11 bases. The CDR3 loop spans 19 amino acids. Trimming removed 0 bases from V and 7 bases from J; junction bases left unmatched: 14. Germline values: CDR1 LGHNA, CDR2 YSLEER. The CDR3 is CASSQDVRSDRGRLNEQFF. CDR3 DNA sequence: TGCGCCAGCAGCCAAGACGTTCGCTCGGACAGGGGGCGCCTGAATGAGCAGTTCTTC.

The CDR3 nucleotides read TGTGCCAGCAGCGCGGGGGGACAGGACTATGGCTACACCTTC. The encoded protein is CASSAGGQDYGYTF. The chain joins TRBV9 to TRBJ1-2; 8 bases are a match to TRBD1. The germline V gene has CDR1 SGDLS and CDR2 YYNGEE. Trimming cost V 3 bases and J 3 bases; bases outside gene matches: 4. This CDR3 contains 14 residues.

The chain recombines TRBV23-1 with TRBJ1-3, with unresolved D. TRBV23-1 is known as an ORF, though its function is uncertain. The CDR3 has 14 amino acids. Trimming removed 3 bases at V and 7 bases at J, with 13 bases between. CDR3 amino acids: CASSHKGERNTIYF. CDR3 DNA sequence: TGCGCCAGCAGTCATAAGGGAGAAAGGAACACCATATATTTT.

The rearrangement uses TRBV4-1 and TRBJ1-5; the match to TRBD1 covers 7 bases. CDR1 and CDR2 from the germline V gene are MGHRA and YSYEKL. This CDR3 comprises 15 residues. V was clipped by 0 bases and J by 3 bases; unmatched bases: 2. CDR3 residues: CASSQEDRDNQPQHF. In nucleotides, the CDR3 is TGCGCCAGCAGCCAAGAAGACAGGGACAATCAGCCCCAGCATTTT.

The chain is built from TRBV29-1 and TRBJ2-1; 7 bases are a match to TRBD2. With V trimmed by 4 bases and J by 8 bases, 11 bases remained unmatched. Germline lookup yields CDR1 SQVTM and CDR2 ANQGSEA. This CDR3 is 14 amino acids long. In DNA, the CDR3 is TGCAGCGTTGCTTGGGCGGGAGTCTTTGATGAGCAGTTCTTC. Translation gives CSVAWAGVFDEQFF.

The chain uses TRBV5-6 and TRBJ2-7, with 7 bases matching TRBD1. The CDR3 extends over 13 amino acids. CDR1 and CDR2 from the germline V gene are SGHDT and YYEEEE. J lost 0 bases, V lost 6 bases, and 3 bases had no gene match. CDR3 coding DNA: TGTGCCAGCATACAGGGGACCTCCTACGAGCAGTACTTC. Protein product: CASIQGTSYEQYF.

CDR3 DNA sequence: TGTGCCAGCAGCCAAGAGGGTATGGGGCTGGTCACTGAAGCTTTCTTT. Its protein is CASSQEGMGLVTEAFF. The rearrangement uses TRBV4-2 and TRBJ1-1, with D possibly matching TRBD1 (5 bases). The CDR3 has 16 residues. With 0 bases removed from V and 4 bases from J, the gap between germline ends came to 15 bases. Germline values: CDR1 LGHNA, CDR2 YNFKEQ.